This entry features one TCR beta chain sequence. The protocol was immunoSEQ multiplex PCR, while the TCRdb copy is restricted to in-frame clones and leaves out a portion. The table lists over 200,000 clones, roughly 85% of them singletons. V was clipped by 3 bases and J by 8 bases, with 16 bases between them. Per germline, CDR1 LGHNA and CDR2 YSLEER. The CDR3 loop spans 14 amino acids. This sample stems from a study of blood T cell repertoires in COVID-19. The source of this sequence is a man between 25 and 39 years old who had recovered from COVID-19. The chain combines TRBV4-3 with TRBJ1-1; weak D call: TRBD1 (6 bases). The sequenced sample was peripheral blood. The CDR3 bases are TGCGCCAGCAGCCACACAGGATCCACAGGGGAAGCTTTCTTT. Its protein product is CASSHTGSTGEAFF.